This entry lists 14 T cell receptor beta chains sequenced from one sample in a study of cytomegalovirus exposure and HLA in healthy donors (dated by TCRdb to about 2017). The library was prepared using the immunoSEQ multiplex PCR assay. For the multiplex PCR, a mixture combining 60 forward primers for TCR Vbeta segments and 13 reverse primers for TCR Jbeta segments was used. TCRdb carries this immuneACCESS record with in-frame sequences only. Its versions omit some clonotypes, under half of them owing to an unresolved V gene in the studies checked, with the rest unexplained. In all, the sample holds 100,000 to 150,000 clones, and over 60% of those were seen once. The ten top clones hold approximately 13% of the sample. Sequences were obtained from PBMCs. The receptors stem from a woman aged 60-75 years in good health and CMV-seropositive.

The chain is built from TRBV7-2 and TRBJ1-1, with TRBD1 matching over 10 bases. J lost 3 bases, V lost 4 bases, and 8 bases had no gene match. The CDR3 has 16 residues. Looked up from germline, CDR1 is SGHTA and CDR2 is FQGNSA. The DNA for the CDR3 is TGTGCCAGCAGCTGGGGCCAGGGACAGGGGCACACTGAAGCTTTCTTT. This encodes CASSWGQGQGHTEAFF. Complete variable domain (other parts from reference TRBV7-2 and TRBJ1-1): GAGVSQSPSNKVTEKGKDVELRCDPISGHTALYWYRQSLGQGLEFLIYFQGNSAPDKSGLPSDRFSAERTGGSVSTLTIQRTQQEDSAVYLCASSWGQGQGHTEAFFGQGTRLTVV.

This clone was recorded once. The chain recombines TRBV11-3 with TRBJ2-7, with D possibly being TRBD2 (5 bases). The CDR3 consists of 16 residues. Germline V CDR1 and CDR2: SGHNT, YENEEA. Trimming pared 4 bases from V and 5 bases from J, leaving 21 bases between. The CDR3 DNA reads TGTGCCAGCAGCTACCCTGAGGCGGGTAGGTCCAACGAGCAGTACTTC. Amino acids: CASSYPEAGRSNEQYF.

V gene TRBV7-8 combines with J gene TRBJ2-5, with TRBD1 identical over 9 bases. The CDR3 totals 16 residues. V lost 3 bases and J lost 3; bases outside the gene matches: 8. The germline gives CDR1 SGHVS, CDR2 FQNEAQ. The CDR3, as DNA: TGTGCCAGCAGCTTTAACACTGGGACAGGGAAAGAGACCCAGTACTTC. It translates to CASSFNTGTGKETQYF.

The chain joins TRBV9 to TRBJ2-2, with TRBD2 matching 8 bases. The CDR3 extends over 16 amino acids. J lost 3 bases, V lost 0 bases, and 4 bases had no gene match. Germline V gives CDR1 SGDLS, CDR2 YYNGEE. CDR3 protein: CASSVASGPYTGELFF. Here the CDR3 DNA reads TGTGCCAGCAGCGTAGCTAGCGGGCCTTACACCGGGGAGCTGTTTTTT.

The CDR3: CASSFAGRSSTDTQYF. The CDR3 region has the DNA TGTGCCAGCAGCTTCGCGGGCAGGAGTAGCACAGATACGCAGTATTTT. V and J are TRBV5-4 and TRBJ2-3; a weak D match, TRBD2 (5 bases). CDR1 and CDR2 from the germline V gene are SGHNT and YYREEE (reference sequence). V was clipped by 2 bases and J by 0 bases, with 13 bases between them. CDR3 size: 16 residues.

The rearrangement uses TRBV7-9 and TRBJ1-1, with TRBD1 matching over 8 bases. This CDR3 is 15 amino acids long. Germline loops: CDR1 SEHNR, CDR2 FQNEAQ (reference sequence). V shed 5 bases, J shed 4 bases, and the junction held 9 bases outside the gene matches. The CDR3 DNA reads as TGTGCCAGCAGCCCTCCGAGACAGGGGTCCACTGAAGCTTTCTTT. Translating gives CASSPPRQGSTEAFF.

The chain links TRBV29-1 to TRBJ1-5; a weak D match, TRBD1 (6 bases). Germline CDR1 and CDR2: SQVTM and ANQGSEA. Trimming took off 6 bases at V and 4 bases at J, with 16 bases between the two ends. The CDR3 sequence is 14 residues long. This chain's CDR3 is CSVGGGAENQPQHF. The CDR3 DNA sequence: TGCAGCGTCGGTGGGGGGGCGGAGAATCAGCCCCAGCATTTT.

This rearrangement joins TRBV27 to TRBJ2-5; no reliable D call. CDR3 length equals 12 residues. The germline gives CDR1 MNHEY, CDR2 SMNVEV (reference sequence). V gave up 4 bases and J gave up 3 bases, with 6 bases separating them. CDR3 in amino acids: CASSSREETQYF. The CDR3 nucleotides are TGTGCCAGCAGTTCCCGAGAAGAGACCCAGTACTTC.

V usage is TRBV5-1 and J usage is TRBJ2-5, with D tentatively TRBD1 (6 bases). The J call may be faulty, since TRBJ2-7 better matches the DNA end. This CDR3 has 15 residues. CDR1 and CDR2 (germline): SGHRS, YFSETQ. This CDR3 is CASSSRGEGSYEQYF. CDR3 bases: TGCGCCAGCAGCTCCAGGGGAGAGGGGTCCTACGAGCAGTACTTC.

The V gene is TRBV19, the J gene TRBJ2-5; D ambiguous. The CDR3 has 13 amino acids. The V end lost 5 bases, the J end lost 3 bases, and 10 bases lay between the germline ends. Germline CDR1 LNHDA, CDR2 SQIVND (reference sequence). CDR3 region: CASSYYGEETQYF. The CDR3, as DNA: TGTGCCAGTAGTTACTACGGAGAAGAGACCCAGTACTTC.

On this clone itself: The junction differs from germline at one of its ends, possibly a read error. The same CDR3 also results from other DNA sequences found in this sample. V gene TRBV7-2 combines with J gene TRBJ2-2; 14 bases are shared with TRBD2. CDR3 length: 17 residues. Germline lookup yields CDR1 SGHTA and CDR2 FQGNSA. CDR3 loop: CASMRGLAGGGTGELFF. DNA for the CDR3: TGTGCCAGCATGAGAGGACTAGCGGGAGGTGGAACCGGGGAGTTGTTTTTT.

V usage is TRBV5-5 and J usage is TRBJ1-2, with a weak D call TRBD1 (5 bases). CDR1 SGHKS and CDR2 YYEKEE come from the germline V gene (reference sequence). The CDR3 sequence is 13 residues long. The V and J ends lost 2 bases and 4 bases respectively, with 9 bases between them. The CDR3 DNA follows: TGTGCCAGCAGCTTCGGGGGAATCTATGGCTACACCTTC. This encodes CASSFGGIYGYTF.

V gene TRBV4-2 combines with J gene TRBJ1-5; 8 bases line up with TRBD1. This CDR3 spans 16 amino acids. Losses at the gene ends were 1 base for V and 2 bases for J; bases not matched to a gene: 4. Germline values: CDR1 LGHNA, CDR2 YNFKEQ. CDR3 loop: CASSQVQGVGNQPQHF. For the CDR3, the DNA is TGTGCCAGCAGCCAAGTACAGGGGGTGGGCAATCAGCCCCAGCATTTT.

As to this clone: One junction end does not reproduce the germline sequence, and a read error may be involved. V usage is TRBV7-9 and J usage is TRBJ1-1; D is ambiguous. CDR3 length: 10 residues. CDR1 SEHNR and CDR2 FQNEAQ come from the germline V gene (reference sequence). CDR3 sequence reads: CSSSRTEAFF. The DNA of the CDR3 is TGTTCCAGCAGTCGAACAGAAGCTTTCTTT.